Below, 32 T cell receptor beta chains from the same sample are listed, as sequenced in a study of blood T cell repertoires in COVID-19 (dated by TCRdb to about 2020). Libraries were prepared through the immunoSEQ multiplex PCR assay. TCRdb limited this immuneACCESS table to in-frame rearrangements with V and J called. A share of clones is missing; checked studies link under half to unresolved V genes, and the rest is unexplained. The sample table holds around 69,000 clones, of which around 81% were seen once. Together, the top ten hold roughly 20% of the sample. Sequencing was carried out using peripheral blood. These receptors came from a woman aged 65 to 85 with acute or convalescent COVID-19.

The V call is TRBV29-1, the J call TRBJ1-5; D ambiguous. Trimming left V 4 bases short and J 0 bases short, with 7 bases between. CDR1 and CDR2 from the germline V gene are SQVTM and ANQGSEA. The CDR3 sequence is 13 residues long. DNA of the CDR3: TGCAGCGTTGCGTCCGGTAGCAATCAGCCCCAGCATTTT. It specifies CSVASGSNQPQHF.

The gene calls are TRBV6-5 and TRBJ1-2; no clear D. V was trimmed by 2 bases and J by 0 bases, leaving 7 bases between them. The CDR3 loop spans 14 amino acids. CDR1 is MNHEY and CDR2 is SVGAGI in the germline V gene. The CDR3 loop reads CASSYRGANYGYTF. CDR3 coding DNA: TGTGCCAGCAGTTACCGTGGAGCTAACTATGGCTACACCTTC.

This clone was counted a single time. The genes are TRBV19 and TRBJ2-1, with 8 bases matching TRBD2. The CDR3 totals 15 residues. Germline assignment: CDR1 LNHDA and CDR2 SQIVND (reference sequence). The V segment lost 8 bases and the J segment 0 bases; nucleotides outside the gene matches: 6. The CDR3 is CASSLAAHSYNEQFF. The CDR3 DNA sequence: TGTGCCAGTTCACTAGCGGCCCACTCCTACAATGAGCAGTTCTTC.

The chain carries TRBV7-9 and TRBJ1-1; 7 bases fit TRBD1. The CDR3 is made up of 14 amino acids. Losses at the gene ends were 7 bases for V and 4 bases for J; bases not matched to a gene: 9. Germline V gives CDR1 SEHNR, CDR2 FQNEAQ (reference sequence). CDR3 region: CASIQQGRSTEAFF. DNA of the CDR3: TGTGCCAGCATTCAACAGGGGCGGAGCACTGAAGCTTTCTTT.

The rearrangement joins TRBV3-1 (or the pseudogene TRBV3-2) to TRBJ1-6; 7 positions match TRBD1. This CDR3 contains 18 residues. Losses at the gene ends were 0 bases for V and 9 bases for J; bases not matched to a gene: 14. CDR1 is LGHDT and CDR2 is YNNKEL in the germline V gene (reference sequence). This chain's CDR3 is CASSQDWRVQGPSSPLHF. As DNA, the CDR3 is TGTGCCAGCAGCCAAGATTGGAGGGTACAGGGGCCTTCTTCACCCCTCCACTTT.

The chain carries TRBV5-4 and TRBJ2-7, with a tentative D call TRBD1 (5 bases). Germline assignment: CDR1 SGHNT and CDR2 YYREEE (reference sequence). Trimming took off 1 base at V and 3 bases at J, with 11 bases between the two ends. The CDR3 contains 14 residues. CDR3 DNA: TGTGCCAGCAGCTTGAGGACAAACATCTACGAGCAGTACTTC. Its protein is CASSLRTNIYEQYF.

This clone appeared a single time. V and J are TRBV27 and TRBJ1-1; 7 bases are shared with TRBD1. V lost 7 bases to trimming and J lost 1 base; unmatched junction nucleotides: 18. Germline V gives CDR1 MNHEY, CDR2 SMNVEV (reference sequence). This CDR3 region has 18 residues. This CDR3 reads CASTRTGGGWWGNTEAFF. The CDR3 nucleotides are TGTGCCAGCACTCGGACAGGCGGGGGGTGGTGGGGGAACACTGAAGCTTTCTTT.

The chain joins TRBV10-3 to TRBJ2-1; 7 nucleotides align to TRBD2. The length of the CDR3 is 16 residues. V shed 7 bases, J shed 0 bases, and the junction held 9 bases outside the gene matches. The V gene's germline CDR1 is ENHRY and CDR2 SYGVKD. The CDR3 protein is CAITLGAGSSYNEQFF. CDR3 coding DNA: TGTGCCATCACCCTAGGAGCGGGATCCTCCTACAATGAGCAGTTCTTC.

V is TRBV27 and J is TRBJ2-7; TRBD1 is a possible D gene (6 bases). This CDR3 has 12 amino acids. V was cut by 6 bases and J by 4 bases, with 10 bases left in between. Germline values: CDR1 MNHEY, CDR2 SMNVEV (reference sequence). CDR3 nucleotides: TGTGCCAGCAGGGACAGCCCATACGAGCAGTACTTC. This translates into CASRDSPYEQYF.

The rearrangement joins TRBV10-2 to TRBJ1-2, with 9 bases matching TRBD1. Trimming at V came to 7 bases and at J to 4 bases, leaving 10 bases not matched to a gene. Germline CDR1 WSHSY, CDR2 SAAADI. This CDR3 is built from 15 residues. The CDR3 nucleotides are TGCGCCAGCAAACCGGGACAGGGAAGCCGCTATGGCTACACCTTC. Its protein is CASKPGQGSRYGYTF.

The J gene is TRBJ1-1, the V gene TRBV6-5; D might be TRBD1 (5 bases). The CDR3 covers 13 residues. The ends were cut back, 1 base at V and 8 bases at J, with 11 bases in the middle. Looked up from germline, CDR1 is MNHEY and CDR2 is SVGAGI. The CDR3 is CASSYWGGVEAFF. In DNA form, the CDR3 reads TGTGCCAGCAGTTACTGGGGGGGGGTGGAAGCTTTCTTT.

The chain couples TRBV7-4 to TRBJ2-1; no clear D gene. CDR3 length: 17 residues. V lost 5 bases and J lost 0, with 17 bases in between. The germline gives CDR1 SGHVT, CDR2 SQSDAQ. This chain's CDR3 is CASSPNTPPGSYNEQFF. CDR3 in DNA: TGTGCCAGCAGCCCTAACACCCCTCCGGGCTCCTACAATGAGCAGTTCTTC.

The rearrangement joins TRBV11-3 to TRBJ2-2; TRBD1 matches at 7 bases. The CDR3 extends over 16 amino acids. V trimming: 1 base; J trimming: 7 bases; junction bases outside the gene matches: 9. Per germline, CDR1 SGHNT and CDR2 YENEEA. The CDR3 reads CASSLGSRGLDGELFF. CDR3 nucleotide sequence: TGTGCCAGCAGCTTAGGCTCCAGGGGGTTAGACGGGGAGCTGTTTTTT.

The chain employs TRBV27 and TRBJ1-2; D is possibly TRBD1 (5 bases). The V end was cut by 7 bases, the J end by 4 bases, with 13 bases between. The V gene's germline CDR1 is MNHEY and CDR2 SMNVEV (reference sequence). This CDR3 is built from 13 residues. This chain's CDR3 is CASKVGPGYGYTF. CDR3 bases: TGTGCCAGCAAGGTGGGGCCCGGCTATGGCTACACCTTC.

This clone has a single count. The chain carries TRBV7-3 and TRBJ2-1; 10 nucleotides agree with TRBD2. The germline V gene has CDR1 SGHTA and CDR2 FQGTGA. This CDR3 has 13 amino acids. Trimming took 5 bases from V and 10 from J; bases not matched to a gene: 5. CDR3 amino acids: CASSMGLASEQFF. The CDR3 DNA follows: TGTGCCAGCAGCATGGGACTAGCGTCAGAGCAGTTCTTC.

The chain joins TRBV19 to TRBJ1-2; 12 bases agree with TRBD1. This CDR3 has 17 residues. The germline V gene encodes CDR1 LNHDA and CDR2 SQIVND (reference sequence). V shed 8 bases and J 7 bases; nucleotides not matched to a gene: 17. CDR3 sequence (DNA): TGTGCCAGTTCAAGTCCCCCGGGACAGGGGGCGCACGTTGGCTACACCTTC. It specifies CASSSPPGQGAHVGYTF.

This chain connects TRBV9 to TRBJ1-2; 7 bases line up with TRBD1. Germline V gene data show CDR1 as SGDLS and CDR2 as YYNGEE. The CDR3 contains 16 residues. V lost 0 bases, J lost 2 bases, and 7 bases stayed unmatched. The CDR3 bases are TGTGCCAGCAGCGTAGCTTTCAGGGGGACAAACTATGGCTACACCTTC. Translation: CASSVAFRGTNYGYTF.

The chain carries TRBV27 and TRBJ2-7; D is possibly TRBD1 (5 bases). V was shortened by 2 bases and J by 5 bases, with 16 bases between the two germline ends. The CDR3 is 15 amino acids. Germline CDR1 MNHEY, CDR2 SMNVEV (reference sequence). As DNA, the CDR3 is TGTGCCAGCAGTTTACTGACAGACCTCCGGAACGAGCAGTACTTC. It translates to CASSLLTDLRNEQYF.

This sequence joins TRBV19 and TRBJ1-5; D is perhaps TRBD1 (5 bases). The length of the CDR3 is 15 residues. The germline V and J ends were trimmed by 6 bases and 9 bases, with 21 bases remaining between them. In germline, CDR1 is LNHDA, CDR2 SQIVND (reference sequence). The CDR3, as DNA: TGTGCCAGTAGAGGGCCCCAGGGCCGCGCCGGGCCCCAGCATTTT. Encoded protein: CASRGPQGRAGPQHF.

This rearrangement joins TRBV15 to TRBJ2-3; 8 bases fit TRBD2. The CDR3 has 15 amino acids. Germline CDR1 is LNHNV and CDR2 is YYDKDF (reference sequence). Germline trimming cut 3 bases from V and 14 bases from J; bases unmatched to any gene: 16. CDR3 DNA sequence: TGTGCCACCAGCAGCTCGGGACTAGTTCGGGACCTCCCGTATTTT. It is translated as CATSSSGLVRDLPYF.

The chain combines TRBV6-5 with TRBJ2-7; 13 nucleotides align to TRBD2. The V segment lost 10 bases and the J segment 1 base; nucleotides outside the gene matches: 7. The germline CDR1 and CDR2 sequences are MNHEY and SVGAGI. The CDR3 totals 15 residues. The CDR3 region has the DNA TGTGCCACTACTAGCGGGAGGGACTTTTCCTACGAGCAGTACTTC. Its protein is CATTSGRDFSYEQYF.

This chain uses TRBV25-1 with TRBJ2-5; a possible D gene is TRBD2 (5 bases). Trimming shortened V by 2 bases and J by 5 bases, and 15 bases separated the two germline ends. The CDR3 is 15 residues long. The germline gives CDR1 MGHDK, CDR2 SYGVNS. The CDR3 spells CASSENGGIGETQYF. Here the CDR3 DNA reads TGTGCCAGCAGTGAAAATGGAGGTATCGGGGAGACCCAGTACTTC.

This sequence joins TRBV9 and TRBJ2-1, with TRBD2 matching 7 bases. CDR3 length equals 16 residues. Germline V gene data show CDR1 as SGDLS and CDR2 as YYNGEE. After removal of 0 bases from V and 2 bases from J, the junction contained 5 bases not matched to a gene. The CDR3 bases are TGTGCCAGCAGCGTAGGGGGCGGGAGTCCCTACAATGAGCAGTTCTTC. Protein sequence: CASSVGGGSPYNEQFF.

Written as DNA, the CDR3 is TGCGCCAGCAGCCCCAGATCCACGGGGGAAAAACTGTTTTTT. The encoded protein is CASSPRSTGEKLFF. V gene TRBV5-1 combines with J gene TRBJ1-4; D gene ambiguous. The CDR3 is 14 residues long. Germline V CDR1 and CDR2: SGHRS, YFSETQ. Between the trimmed V and J ends, which lost 4 bases and 8 bases, there was a span of 15 bases.

This clone has only one observation. The chain links TRBV5-6 to TRBJ1-3; D is undetermined. Germline CDR1 is SGHDT and CDR2 is YYEEEE. With 0 bases removed from V and 0 bases from J, the gap between germline ends came to 7 bases. This CDR3 is 15 amino acids long. Written as DNA, the CDR3 is TGTGCCAGCAGCTTGGACAGACGCTCTGGAAACACCATATATTTT. Translating it yields CASSLDRRSGNTIYF.

The V gene is TRBV30, the J gene TRBJ2-1, with D maybe TRBD2 (5 bases). Germline-derived CDR1 and CDR2 are GTSNPN and SVGIG (reference sequence). CDR3 size: 11 residues. V lost 4 bases and J lost 9, with 10 bases in between. CDR3 sequence reads: CAWNMEAEQFF. In DNA form, the CDR3 reads TGTGCCTGGAACATGGAGGCTGAGCAGTTCTTC. The variable domain in full, with the rest retrieved from reference TRBV30 and TRBJ2-1, is SQTIHQWPATLVQPVGSPLSLECTVEGTSNPNLYWYRQAAGRGLQLLFYSVGIGQISSEVPQNLSASRPQDRQFILSSKKLLLSDSGFYLCAWNMEAEQFFGPGTRLTVL.

The chain couples TRBV9 to TRBJ2-1; TRBD2 aligns across 8 bases. Per the germline V gene, CDR1 is SGDLS and CDR2 is YYNGEE. Unmatched junction bases numbered 2, after V lost 1 base and J lost 5 bases. CDR3 length: 14 amino acids. The CDR3 loop is CASSVLAGNNEQFF. CDR3 in DNA: TGTGCCAGCAGCGTACTAGCGGGTAACAATGAGCAGTTCTTC.

The chain recombines TRBV2 with TRBJ2-4; 7 bases fit TRBD2. This CDR3 comprises 16 residues. V shed 4 bases, J shed 2 bases, and the junction held 8 bases outside the gene matches. Germline-derived CDR1 and CDR2 are SNHLY and FYNNEI. CDR3: CASSVLRELTKNIQYF. The CDR3 DNA follows: TGTGCCAGCAGTGTTTTGCGGGAGCTAACCAAAAACATTCAGTACTTC.

V usage is TRBV7-3 and J usage is TRBJ1-6; 9 bases fit TRBD1. This CDR3 has 17 amino acids. Germline CDR1 SGHTA, CDR2 FQGTGA. J was trimmed by 1 base and V by 5 bases; bases with no gene match: 6. Written as DNA, the CDR3 is TGTGCCAGCAGCGCGGGACAGGGAAGTTCCTATAATTCACCCCTCCACTTT. Translating gives CASSAGQGSSYNSPLHF.

This clone was seen more than once but under ten times. The CDR3 loop is CASRDGPNEKLFF. CDR3 coding DNA: TGTGCCAGCAGGGACGGCCCTAATGAAAAACTGTTTTTT. The chain recombines TRBV6-4 with TRBJ1-4, with D hard to call. The CDR3 loop spans 13 amino acids. Germline loops: CDR1 MRHNA, CDR2 SNTAGT. V was trimmed by 6 bases and J by 3 bases, leaving 8 bases between them.

V and J are TRBV5-1 and TRBJ2-5; 12 bases match TRBD2. The junction had 4 bases not matched to a gene; V was cut back by 3 bases and J by 4 bases. The CDR3 has 15 amino acids. Germline loops: CDR1 SGHRS, CDR2 YFSETQ. CDR3 protein: CASSYRTSGVETQYF. The CDR3 DNA sequence: TGCGCCAGCAGCTATAGGACTAGCGGGGTAGAGACCCAGTACTTC.

This clone was counted a single time. The chain uses TRBV27 and TRBJ2-3; 8 bases map to TRBD1. This CDR3 comprises 16 residues. Trimming removed 2 bases from V and 4 bases from J; junction bases left unmatched: 8. Per germline, CDR1 MNHEY and CDR2 SMNVEV (reference sequence). CDR3 residues: CASSLVGQGTADTQYF. CDR3 coding DNA: TGTGCCAGCAGTTTAGTCGGACAGGGTACTGCAGATACGCAGTATTTT.